The source of this T cell receptor (beta chain) is a study of shared clonotypes between healthy human individuals (dated by TCRdb to the early 2020s). A note on the overall study: A couple of women and three men aged 18 to 49 years were included in the cohort. Libraries were prepared and TCR repertoires were sequenced by different laboratories using diverse techniques, in order to increase sequencing depth and limit assay-specific biases. To estimate repertoire size and how much clonotype sharing occurs between individuals, the study deeply sequenced the blood TCR repertoires of roughly 5 healthy adults. Per donor, leukapheresis produced somewhere between about 0.94 and 10 billion PBMCs. Here is what the overall study found, with its caveats: Sampling was restricted to blood, and TCR repertoires in tissue are likely to differ from TCR repertoires in blood. Pairwise subsampling indicated that sequencing depth was expected to affect the degree of clonotype sharing among donors. The small number of donors limited the genetic and exposure-history diversity represented.

The table lists this clone with a count of one. No antigen is known for it. Per-base quality was not reported, and no clone a single base away is much larger than it. Using the deep immunoSEQ assay, TCR CDR3 regions were amplified from genomic DNA by multiplex PCR. Extracted genomic DNA from each cell subset was distributed evenly across all wells of several immunoSEQ 96-well plates, and each plate was treated as a replicate. For unsorted PBMC, each replicate PCR was loaded with roughly 0.3 ug genomic DNA, equivalent to about 30,000 T cell genomes. Genomic DNA from unsorted PBMC was sequenced over ten immunoSEQ deep assay plates. The purified libraries were quantified using a Qubit 3.0 fluorometer, sized with a Bioanalyzer 2100, and then quantified again using the KAPA Library Quantification kit. Every immunoSEQ 96-well plate was sequenced on a dedicated single-read 150-cycle Illumina NextSeq 550 flow cell. From the authors' description of their analysis: Because the immunoSEQ output held only junctional sequences and lacked quality scores, the filtering could not match the filtering applied to full-length reads. To assign V/J genes and CDR3, sequences were annotated against IMGT germline references using PyIR, a Python wrapper for IgBLAST v1.9. Reads were filtered out if the reads had weak V/J assignments (E-value above 1e-6), no CDR3, stop codons, out-of-frame junctions, or ambiguous translated residues. V3J clonotypes were defined by identical inferred V gene, J gene, and CDR3 amino acid sequence. Percentage overlap between repertoires was computed as shared unique clonotypes divided by the size of the smaller repertoire. Repertoire richness was assessed with RTK rarefaction, the Chao1 estimator, and Recon v2.1 estimates of unobserved clonotypes. TCRdb took over this immuneACCESS table, retaining in-frame rearrangements with V and J assigned. Such tables are incomplete; in checked studies, under half of the missing clones stem from an unresolved V gene, and the remainder is unexplained. V, J and clone size are taken as reported in that table, and D and trimming were inferred from the DNA itself. Across this sample there are about 460,000 clones, with around 77% seen only once. 12% of the sample belongs to the ten largest clones.

Donors were healthy HIV-negative adults with no recently reported acute infections or vaccinations. Every donor was a Caucasian adult residing in Nashville, Tennessee, USA. For unsorted samples, some 90 million PBMCs were counted and genomic DNA was extracted with the QIAamp DNA Blood Mini kit. Blood was collected by leukapheresis, and PBMCs were isolated by Ficoll-Histopaque density gradient centrifugation and then cryopreserved in liquid nitrogen vapor phase. Based on the germline V gene, the CDR1 and CDR2 sequences are SGHVS and FQNEAQ. Trimming takes 6 bases off V and 0 bases off J; junction bases not matched to a gene: 7. Reading from cysteine to phenylalanine, the CDR3 counts 15 amino acids. Only the CDR3 region is kept as DNA, spanning 45 bases read in frame from base 1.

The receptor was isolated from a woman between 40 and 50 years old in good health. Some clones in this sample may be carry-over from other donors' samples. The chain is assembled from TRBV7-8 and TRBJ2-7, and TRBD2 matches 8 of the central bases. The source material was PBMCs. CDR3 reads: CASSDVTSGSYEQYF. The nucleotides read TGTGCCAGCAGTGACGTCACTAGCGGCTCCTACGAGCAGTACTTC.